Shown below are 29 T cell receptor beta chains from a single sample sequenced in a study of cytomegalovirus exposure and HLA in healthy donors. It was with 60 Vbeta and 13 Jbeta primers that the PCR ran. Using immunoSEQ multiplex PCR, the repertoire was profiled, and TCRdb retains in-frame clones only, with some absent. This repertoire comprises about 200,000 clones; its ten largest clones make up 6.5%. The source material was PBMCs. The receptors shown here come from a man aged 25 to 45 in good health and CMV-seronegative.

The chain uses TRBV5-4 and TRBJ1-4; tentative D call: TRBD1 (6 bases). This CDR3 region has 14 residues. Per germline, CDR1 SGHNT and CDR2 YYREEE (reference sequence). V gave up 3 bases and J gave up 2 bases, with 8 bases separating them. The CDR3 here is CASSWDMTNEKLFF. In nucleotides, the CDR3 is TGTGCCAGCAGCTGGGACATGACTAATGAAAAACTGTTTTTT. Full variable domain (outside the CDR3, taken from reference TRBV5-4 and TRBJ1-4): ETGVTQSPTHLIKTRGQQVTLRCSSQSGHNTVSWYQQALGQGPQFIFQYYREEENGRGNFPPRFSGLQFPNYSSELNVNALELDDSALYLCASSWDMTNEKLFFGSGTQLSVL.

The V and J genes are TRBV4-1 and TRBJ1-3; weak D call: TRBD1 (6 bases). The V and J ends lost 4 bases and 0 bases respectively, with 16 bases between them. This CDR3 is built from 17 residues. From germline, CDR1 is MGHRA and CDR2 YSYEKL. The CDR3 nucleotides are TGCGCCAGCAGCCCGCGACAGGTCCTGAGCTCTGGAAACACCATATATTTT. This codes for CASSPRQVLSSGNTIYF.

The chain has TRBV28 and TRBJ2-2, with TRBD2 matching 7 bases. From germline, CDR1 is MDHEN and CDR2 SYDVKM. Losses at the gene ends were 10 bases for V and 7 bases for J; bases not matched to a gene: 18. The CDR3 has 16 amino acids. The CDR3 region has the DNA TGTGCCATCCTACAAGGCGCAGGGACTATTCGCGGGGAGCTGTTTTTT. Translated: CAILQGAGTIRGELFF.

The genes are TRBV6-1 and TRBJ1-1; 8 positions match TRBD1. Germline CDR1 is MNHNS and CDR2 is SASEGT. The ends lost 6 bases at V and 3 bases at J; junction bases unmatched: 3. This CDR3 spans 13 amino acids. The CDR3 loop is CASRSQGDTEAFF. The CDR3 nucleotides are TGTGCCAGCAGGTCACAGGGGGACACTGAAGCTTTCTTT.

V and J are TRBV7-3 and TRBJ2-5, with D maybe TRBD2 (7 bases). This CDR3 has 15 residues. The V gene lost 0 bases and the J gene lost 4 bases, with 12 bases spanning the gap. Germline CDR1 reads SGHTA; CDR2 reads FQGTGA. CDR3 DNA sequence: TGTGCCAGCAGCTTAACGGGGGGGCGAGTAGAGACCCAGTACTTC. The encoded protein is CASSLTGGRVETQYF.

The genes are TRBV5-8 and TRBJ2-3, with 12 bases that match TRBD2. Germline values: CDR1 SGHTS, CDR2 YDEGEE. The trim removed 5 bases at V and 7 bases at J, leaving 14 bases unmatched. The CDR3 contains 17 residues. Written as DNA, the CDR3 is TGTGCCAGCAGAGAACTAGCGGGGGGTGGCTTCGGATATACGCAGTATTTT. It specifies CASRELAGGGFGYTQYF.

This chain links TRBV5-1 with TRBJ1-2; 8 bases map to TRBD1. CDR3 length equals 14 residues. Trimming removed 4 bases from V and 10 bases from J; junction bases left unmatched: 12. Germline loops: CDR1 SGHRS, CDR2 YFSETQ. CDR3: CASSPVGGQVTYTF. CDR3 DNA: TGCGCCAGCAGCCCGGTGGGGGGACAGGTTACCTACACCTTC.

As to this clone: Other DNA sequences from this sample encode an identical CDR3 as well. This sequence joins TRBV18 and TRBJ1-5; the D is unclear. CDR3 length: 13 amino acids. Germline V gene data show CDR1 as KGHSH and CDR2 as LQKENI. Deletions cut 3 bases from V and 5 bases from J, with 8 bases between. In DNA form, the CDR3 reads TGTGCCAGCTCACCGGGGAGGGATCAGCCCCAGCATTTT. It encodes CASSPGRDQPQHF.

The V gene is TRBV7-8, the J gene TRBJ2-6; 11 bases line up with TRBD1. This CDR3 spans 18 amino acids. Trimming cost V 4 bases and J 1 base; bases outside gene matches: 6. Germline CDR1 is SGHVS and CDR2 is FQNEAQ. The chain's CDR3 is CASSSLGTGGSGANVLTF. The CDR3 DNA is TGTGCCAGCAGCTCCCTCGGGACAGGGGGGTCTGGGGCCAACGTCCTGACTTTC.

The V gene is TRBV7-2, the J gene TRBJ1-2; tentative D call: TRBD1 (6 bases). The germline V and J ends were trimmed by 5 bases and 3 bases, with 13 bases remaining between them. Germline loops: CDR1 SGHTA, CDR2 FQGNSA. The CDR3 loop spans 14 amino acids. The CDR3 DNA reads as TGTGCCAGCAGCCCGACAGGACTCTACTATGGCTACACCTTC. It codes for CASSPTGLYYGYTF.

Written as DNA, the CDR3 is TGTGCCAGCAGCCCTTGGGGCGCAGGCGAAAATGAAGCTTTCTTT. Residues: CASSPWGAGENEAFF. This rearrangement joins TRBV6-5 to TRBJ1-1; D possibly corresponds to TRBD1 (5 bases). V shed 6 bases and J shed 7 bases, with 21 bases lying between them. Per the germline V gene, CDR1 is MNHEY and CDR2 is SVGAGI. CDR3 size: 15 residues.

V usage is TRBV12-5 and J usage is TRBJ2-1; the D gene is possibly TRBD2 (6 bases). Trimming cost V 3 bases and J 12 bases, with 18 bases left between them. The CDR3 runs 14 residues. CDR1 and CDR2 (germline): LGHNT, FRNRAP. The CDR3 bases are TGTGCTAGTGGTTTCTCGGGGGAGGCCGGAGGGCAGTTCTTC. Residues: CASGFSGEAGGQFF.

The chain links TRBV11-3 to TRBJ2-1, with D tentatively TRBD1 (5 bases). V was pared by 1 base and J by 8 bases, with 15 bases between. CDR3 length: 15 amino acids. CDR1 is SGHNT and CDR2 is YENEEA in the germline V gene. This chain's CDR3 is CASSLAPVAGYEQFF. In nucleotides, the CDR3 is TGTGCCAGCAGCTTAGCCCCGGTAGCAGGGTATGAGCAGTTCTTC.

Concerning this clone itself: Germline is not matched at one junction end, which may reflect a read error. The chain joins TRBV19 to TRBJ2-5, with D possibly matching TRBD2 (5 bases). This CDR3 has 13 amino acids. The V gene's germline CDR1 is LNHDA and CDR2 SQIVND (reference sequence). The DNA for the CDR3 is TGTGCCAGTATTGGAGGACTGGAAGAGCCCCAGTACTTC. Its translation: CASIGGLEEPQYF.

CDR3 bases: TGCGCCAGCACCCAACAGGCGGACAGAGGTCCTATTTACTTC. Encoded protein: CASTQQADRGPIYF. The chain joins TRBV5-1 to TRBJ2-7; TRBD1 might be the D (6 bases). The CDR3 runs 14 residues. CDR1 is SGHRS and CDR2 is YFSETQ in the germline V gene. Trimming stripped 6 bases from V and 13 bases from J, with 26 bases between.

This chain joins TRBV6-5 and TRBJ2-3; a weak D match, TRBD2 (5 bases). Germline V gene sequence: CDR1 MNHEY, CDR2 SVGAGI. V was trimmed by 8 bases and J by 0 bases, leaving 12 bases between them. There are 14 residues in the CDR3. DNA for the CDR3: TGTGCCAGCCGAGGGCTATCTAGCACAGATACGCAGTATTTT. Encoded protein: CASRGLSSTDTQYF.

The CDR3 DNA follows: TGTGCCAGCAGCGCTAGCGGGAGGGGGGGTGAGCAGTTCTTC. This sequence encodes CASSASGRGGEQFF. The chain has TRBV9 and TRBJ2-1, with TRBD2 matching 12 bases. This CDR3 comprises 14 residues. The germline CDR1 and CDR2 sequences are SGDLS and YYNGEE. V dropped 3 bases and J dropped 9; count of bases not matched to a gene: 4.

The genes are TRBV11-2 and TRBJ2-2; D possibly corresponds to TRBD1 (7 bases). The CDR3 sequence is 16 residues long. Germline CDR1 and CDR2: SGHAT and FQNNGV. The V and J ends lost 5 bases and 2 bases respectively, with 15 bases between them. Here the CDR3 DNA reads TGTGCCAGCAGCCCGGCCAGGGGGGTAAACACCGGGGAGCTGTTTTTT. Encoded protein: CASSPARGVNTGELFF.

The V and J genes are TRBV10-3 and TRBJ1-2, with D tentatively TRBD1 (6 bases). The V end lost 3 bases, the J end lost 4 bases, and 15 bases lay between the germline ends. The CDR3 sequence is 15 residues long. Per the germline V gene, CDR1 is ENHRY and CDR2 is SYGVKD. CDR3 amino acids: CAISDIGGAGYGYTF. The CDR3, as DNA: TGTGCCATCAGTGATATAGGGGGGGCTGGCTATGGCTACACCTTC.

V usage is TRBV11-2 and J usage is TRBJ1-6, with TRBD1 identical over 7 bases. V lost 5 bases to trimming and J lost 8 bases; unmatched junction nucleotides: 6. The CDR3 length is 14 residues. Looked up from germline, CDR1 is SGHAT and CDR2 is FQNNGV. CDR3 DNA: TGTGCCAGCAGCACGAACAGGGGAGATTCACCCCTCCACTTT. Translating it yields CASSTNRGDSPLHF.

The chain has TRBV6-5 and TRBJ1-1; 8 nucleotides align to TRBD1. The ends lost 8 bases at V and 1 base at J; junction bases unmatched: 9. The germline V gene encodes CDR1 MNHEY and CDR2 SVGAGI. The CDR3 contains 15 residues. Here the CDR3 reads CASGRKTGGNTEAFF. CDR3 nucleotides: TGTGCCAGCGGACGTAAAACAGGGGGGAACACTGAAGCTTTCTTT.

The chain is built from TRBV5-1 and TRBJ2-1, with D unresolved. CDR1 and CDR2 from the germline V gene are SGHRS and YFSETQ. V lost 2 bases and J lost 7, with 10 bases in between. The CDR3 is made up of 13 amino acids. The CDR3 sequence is CASSLSPRNEQFF. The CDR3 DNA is TGCGCCAGCAGCTTAAGCCCACGGAATGAGCAGTTCTTC.

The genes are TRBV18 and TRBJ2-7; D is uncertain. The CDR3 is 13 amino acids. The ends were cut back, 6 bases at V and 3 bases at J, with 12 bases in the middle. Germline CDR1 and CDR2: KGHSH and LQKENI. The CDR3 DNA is TGTGCCAGCTCCCCGGGTTCTAGCTACGAGCAGTACTTC. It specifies CASSPGSSYEQYF.

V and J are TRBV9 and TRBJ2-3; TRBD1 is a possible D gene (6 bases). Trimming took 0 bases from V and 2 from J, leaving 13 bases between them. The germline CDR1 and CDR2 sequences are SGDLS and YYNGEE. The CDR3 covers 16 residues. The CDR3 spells CASSVAGESNTDTQYF. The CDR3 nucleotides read TGTGCCAGCAGCGTAGCAGGGGAATCTAACACAGATACGCAGTATTTT.

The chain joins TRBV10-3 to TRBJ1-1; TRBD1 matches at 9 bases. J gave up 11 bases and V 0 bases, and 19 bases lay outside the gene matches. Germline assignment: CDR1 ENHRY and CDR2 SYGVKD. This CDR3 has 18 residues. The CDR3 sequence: CAISESVGQGGFRQVAFF. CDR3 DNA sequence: TGTGCCATCAGTGAGTCGGTGGGACAGGGCGGCTTTCGTCAGGTGGCTTTCTTT.

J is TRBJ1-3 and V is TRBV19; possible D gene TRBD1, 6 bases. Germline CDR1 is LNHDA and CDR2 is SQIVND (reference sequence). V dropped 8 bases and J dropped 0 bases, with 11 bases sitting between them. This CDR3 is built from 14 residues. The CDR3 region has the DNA TGTGCCAGTGCTACAGGGCGCTCTGGAAACACCATATATTTT. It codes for CASATGRSGNTIYF.

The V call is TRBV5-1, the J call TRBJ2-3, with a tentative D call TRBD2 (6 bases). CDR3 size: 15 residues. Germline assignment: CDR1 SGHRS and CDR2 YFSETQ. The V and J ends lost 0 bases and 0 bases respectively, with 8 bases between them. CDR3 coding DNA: TGCGCCAGCAGCTTGGGCGGGGACAGCACAGATACGCAGTATTTT. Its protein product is CASSLGGDSTDTQYF.

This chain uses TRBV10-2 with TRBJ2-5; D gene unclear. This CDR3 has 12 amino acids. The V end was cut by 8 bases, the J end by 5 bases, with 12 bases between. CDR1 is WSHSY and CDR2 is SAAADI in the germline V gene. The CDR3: CASSSAGETQYF. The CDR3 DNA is TGCGCCAGCTCGAGCGCCGGGGAGACCCAGTACTTC.

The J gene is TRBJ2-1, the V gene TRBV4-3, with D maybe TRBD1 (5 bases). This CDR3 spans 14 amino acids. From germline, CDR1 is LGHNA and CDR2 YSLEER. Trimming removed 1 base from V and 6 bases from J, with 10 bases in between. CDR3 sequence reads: CASSQGSGINEQFF. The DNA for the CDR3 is TGCGCCAGCAGCCAAGGATCAGGGATCAATGAGCAGTTCTTC.